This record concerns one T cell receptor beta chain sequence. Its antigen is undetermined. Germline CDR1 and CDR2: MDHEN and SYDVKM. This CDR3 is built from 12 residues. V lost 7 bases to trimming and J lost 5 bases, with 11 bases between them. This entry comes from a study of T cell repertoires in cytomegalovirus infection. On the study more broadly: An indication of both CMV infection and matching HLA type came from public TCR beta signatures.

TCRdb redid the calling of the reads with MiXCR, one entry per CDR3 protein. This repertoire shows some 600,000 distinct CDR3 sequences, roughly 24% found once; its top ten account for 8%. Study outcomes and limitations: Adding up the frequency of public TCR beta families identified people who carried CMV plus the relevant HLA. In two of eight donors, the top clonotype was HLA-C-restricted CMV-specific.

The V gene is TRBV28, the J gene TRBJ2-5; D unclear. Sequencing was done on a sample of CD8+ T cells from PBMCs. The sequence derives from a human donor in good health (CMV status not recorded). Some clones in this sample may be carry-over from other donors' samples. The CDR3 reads CASMSEIETQYF. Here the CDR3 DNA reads TGTGCCAGCATGTCAGAGATTGAGACCCAGTACTTC.